This T cell receptor beta chain was documented in a study of metastatic and nonmetastatic thyroid tumors. TCRdb re-called clones from the PCR reads using MiXCR. Of about 21,000 clones listed, roughly 12% are singletons. Trimming pared 1 base from V and 0 bases from J, leaving 7 bases between. This CDR3 comprises 15 residues. Germline V gives CDR1 SGHTA, CDR2 FQGNSA. All patients reached thyroid surgery having received no treatment beforehand. This clone was seen at least ten times. The sequenced sample was blood. The sequence was collected from a female donor with papillary thyroid cancer or a benign thyroid nodule (not recorded which). Some clones in this sample may be carry-over from other donors' samples. The chain couples TRBV7-2 to TRBJ1-5; D unclear. CDR3: CASSLVPDSNQPQHF. The DNA of the CDR3 is TGTGCCAGCAGCTTAGTTCCGGATAGCAATCAGCCCCAGCATTTT.